This TCR beta chain was recovered during a study of radiotherapy plus CTLA-4 blockade in lung cancer. Overall study results and limits: Interferon-beta and early blood T cell clone dynamics reportedly predicted response best. Researchers report tumor-derived TCR clones expanding in blood after radiotherapy plus ipilimumab.

Data came from immunoSEQ multiplex PCR; TCRdb stores just in-frame clones and leaves some out. Of some 90,000 clones listed, less than 90% are singletons. The V end was cut by 2 bases, the J end by 6 bases, with 13 bases between. The germline V gene encodes CDR1 MDHEN and CDR2 SYDVKM. The CDR3 spans 15 residues. As to this clone: What it recognizes is unknown.

Chemo-refractory metastatic non-small-cell lung cancer patients received focal radiation with ipilimumab CTLA-4 blockade. This chain links TRBV28 with TRBJ2-2, with D maybe TRBD2 (5 bases). The sample in question was peripheral blood, obtained from a patient treated with radiotherapy plus ipilimumab. This sequence was found in a human donor with non-small cell lung cancer who had stable disease on radiotherapy plus ipilimumab. CDR3 sequence reads: CASSLQFRRSGELFF. The CDR3 DNA reads TGTGCCAGCAGTTTACAGTTCAGGAGGTCCGGGGAGCTGTTTTTT.